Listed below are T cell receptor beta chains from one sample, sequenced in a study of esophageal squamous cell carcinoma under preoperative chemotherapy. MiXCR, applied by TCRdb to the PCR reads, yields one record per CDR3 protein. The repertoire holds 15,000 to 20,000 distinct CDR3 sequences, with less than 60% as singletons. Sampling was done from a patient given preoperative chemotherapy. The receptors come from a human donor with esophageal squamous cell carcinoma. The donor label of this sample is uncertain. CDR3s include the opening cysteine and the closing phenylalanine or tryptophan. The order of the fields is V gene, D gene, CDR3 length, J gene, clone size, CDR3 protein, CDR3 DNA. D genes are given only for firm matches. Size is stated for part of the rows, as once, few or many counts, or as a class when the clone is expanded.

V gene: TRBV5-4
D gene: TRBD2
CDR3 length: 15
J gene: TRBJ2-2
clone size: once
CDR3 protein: CASSPGGDSALGLFF
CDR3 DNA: TGTGCCAGCAGCCCGGGAGGGGATTCCGCTCTGGGGCTGTTTTTT

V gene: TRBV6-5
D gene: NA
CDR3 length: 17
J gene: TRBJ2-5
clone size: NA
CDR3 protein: CASSSRTVLENIETQYF
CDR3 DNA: TGTGCCAGCAGTTCCCGGACAGTCCTGGAGAATATAGAGACCCAGTACTTC

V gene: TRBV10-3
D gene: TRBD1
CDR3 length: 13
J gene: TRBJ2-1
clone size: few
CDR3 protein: CAARDRSGNEQFF
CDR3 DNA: TGTGCCGCCCGGGACAGGTCGGGCAATGAGCAGTTCTTC

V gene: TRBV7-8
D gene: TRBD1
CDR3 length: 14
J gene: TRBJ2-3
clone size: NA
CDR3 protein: CASSSLTGAEEQYF
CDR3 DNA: TGTGCCAGCAGCTCCCTGACAGGGGCAGAGGAGCAGTATTTT

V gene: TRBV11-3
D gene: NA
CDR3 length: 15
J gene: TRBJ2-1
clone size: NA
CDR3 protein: CASSLGQDSYNEQFF
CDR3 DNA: TGTGCCAGCAGCTTAGGGCAGGACTCCTACAATGAGCAGTTCTTC

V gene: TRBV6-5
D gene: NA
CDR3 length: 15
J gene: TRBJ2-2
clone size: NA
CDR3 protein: CASSYGPPNTGAQFF
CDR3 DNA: TGTGCCAGCAGTTATGGGCCGCCGAACACCGGTGCGCAGTTTTTT

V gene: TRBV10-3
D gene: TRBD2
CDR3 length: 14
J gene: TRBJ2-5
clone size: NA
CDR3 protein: CATNTQGGTVEQYF
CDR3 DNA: TGTGCCACTAATACCCAGGGAGGGACCGTGGAGCAGTACTTC

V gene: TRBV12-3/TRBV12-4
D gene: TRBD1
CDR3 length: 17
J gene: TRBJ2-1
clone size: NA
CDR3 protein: CASRLRRRTGTYNEQFF
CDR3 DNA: TGTGCCAGCAGACTGAGAAGGAGGACAGGGACCTACAATGAGCAGTTCTTC

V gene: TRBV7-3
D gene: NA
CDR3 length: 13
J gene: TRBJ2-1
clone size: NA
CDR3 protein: CASSLDGYNEQFF
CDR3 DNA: TGTGCCAGCAGCTTAGACGGATACAATGAGCAGTTCTTC

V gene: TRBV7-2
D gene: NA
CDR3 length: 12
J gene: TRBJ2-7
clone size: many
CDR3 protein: CASSLVLREQYF
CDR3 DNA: TGTGCCAGCAGCTTAGTTCTTCGCGAGCAGTACTTC

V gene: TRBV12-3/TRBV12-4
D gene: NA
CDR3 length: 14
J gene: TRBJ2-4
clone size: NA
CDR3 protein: CRSTARGAKNIQYF
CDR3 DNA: TGCCGCAGCACGGCGCGGGGAGCCAAGAACATTCAGTATTTC

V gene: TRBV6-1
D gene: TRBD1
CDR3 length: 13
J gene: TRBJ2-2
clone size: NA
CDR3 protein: CASRTGVTGELFF
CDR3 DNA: TGTGCCAGCAGGACAGGGGTGACCGGGGAGCTGTTTTTT

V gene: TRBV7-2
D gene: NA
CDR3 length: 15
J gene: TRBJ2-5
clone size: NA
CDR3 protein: CAAGQEGRDKETQYF
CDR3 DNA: TGTGCCGCGGGGCAGGAGGGCCGTGACAAAGAGACTCAGTACTTC

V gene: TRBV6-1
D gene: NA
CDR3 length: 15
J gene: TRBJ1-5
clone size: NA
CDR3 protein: CASSPMTNSNQPQHF
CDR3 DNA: TGTGCCAGCAGTCCAATGACGAATAGCAATCAGCCCCAGCATTTT

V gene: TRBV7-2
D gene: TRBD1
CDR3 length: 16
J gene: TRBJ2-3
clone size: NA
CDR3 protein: CASRGPRGRAEVAQYF
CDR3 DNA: TGTGCCAGCAGGGGGCCTAGGGGGCGAGCGGAAGTGGCCCAGTATTTC

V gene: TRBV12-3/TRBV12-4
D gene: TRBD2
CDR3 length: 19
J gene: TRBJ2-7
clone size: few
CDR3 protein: CASSSLPKTGTSGSYEQYF
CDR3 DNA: TGTGCCAGCAGTTCCTTGCCCAAAACCGGGACTAGCGGGAGCTACGAGCAGTACTTC

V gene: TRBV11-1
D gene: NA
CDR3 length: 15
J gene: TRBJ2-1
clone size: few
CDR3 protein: CASSLVHGTNDEQFF
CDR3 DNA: TGTGCCAGCAGCTTAGTACACGGGACAAACGATGAGCAGTTCTTC

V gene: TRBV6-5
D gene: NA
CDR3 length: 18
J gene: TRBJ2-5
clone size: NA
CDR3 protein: CASSYSTGSAGFQETQYF
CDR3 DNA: TGTGCCAGCAGTTACTCCACCGGCAGTGCGGGATTCCAAGAGACCCAGTACTTC

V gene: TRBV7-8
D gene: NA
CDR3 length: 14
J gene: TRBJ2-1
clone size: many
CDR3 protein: CASSLAGSYNEQFF
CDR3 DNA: TGTGCCAGCAGCTTAGCGGGCTCCTACAATGAGCAGTTCTTC

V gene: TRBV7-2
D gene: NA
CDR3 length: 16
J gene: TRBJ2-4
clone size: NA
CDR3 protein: CASSARGRGGKDIQYF
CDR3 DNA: TGTGCCAGCAGCGCACGGGGGCGGGGAGGCAAAGATATTCAGTACTTC

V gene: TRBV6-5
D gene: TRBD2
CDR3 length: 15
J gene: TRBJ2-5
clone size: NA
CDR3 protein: CASTSGAGVQETQYF
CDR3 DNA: TGTGCCAGCACTTCTGGGGCGGGAGTCCAGGAGACCCAGTACTTC

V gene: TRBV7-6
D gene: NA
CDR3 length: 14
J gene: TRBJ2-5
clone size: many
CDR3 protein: CASSARSDEGTQYF
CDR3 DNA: TGTGCCAGCAGCGCCCGTAGCGACGAGGGGACCCAGTACTTC

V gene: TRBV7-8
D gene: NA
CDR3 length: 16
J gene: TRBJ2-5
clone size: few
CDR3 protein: CASSLGWRGHGETQYF
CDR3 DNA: TGTGCCAGCAGCTTAGGTTGGAGGGGGCACGGGGAGACCCAGTACTTC

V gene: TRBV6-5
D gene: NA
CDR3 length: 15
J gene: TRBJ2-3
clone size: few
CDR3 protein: CASSYSGGGADTQYF
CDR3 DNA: TGTGCCAGCAGTTACTCCGGTGGCGGTGCAGATACGCAGTATTTT

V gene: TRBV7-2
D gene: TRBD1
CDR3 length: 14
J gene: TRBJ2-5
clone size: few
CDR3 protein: CASSPRQGRGTQYF
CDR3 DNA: TGTGCCAGCAGCCCGAGACAGGGGCGGGGGACCCAGTACTTC

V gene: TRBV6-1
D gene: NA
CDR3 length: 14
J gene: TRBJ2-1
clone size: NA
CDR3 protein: CASIPSQRQVTQYF
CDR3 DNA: TGTGCCAGCATCCCTTCCCAGAGACAGGTAACGCAGTACTTT

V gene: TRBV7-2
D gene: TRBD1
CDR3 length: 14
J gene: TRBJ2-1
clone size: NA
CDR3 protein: CASSSPGQGGEQFF
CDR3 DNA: TGTGCCAGCAGCTCCCCGGGACAGGGGGGTGAGCAGTTCTTC

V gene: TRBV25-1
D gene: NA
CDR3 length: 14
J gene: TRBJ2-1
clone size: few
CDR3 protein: CASSELGTSGEQFF
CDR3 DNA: TGTGCCAGCAGTGAATTGGGAACTTCAGGCGAGCAGTTCTTC

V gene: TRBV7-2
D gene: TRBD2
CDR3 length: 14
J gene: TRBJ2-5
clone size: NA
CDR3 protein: CASSSASGAESWYF
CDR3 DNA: TGTGCCAGCAGCTCGGCTAGCGGCGCAGAGTCCTGGTACTTC

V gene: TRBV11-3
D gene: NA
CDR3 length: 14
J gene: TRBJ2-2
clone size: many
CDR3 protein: CASSRGEDTGELFF
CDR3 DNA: TGTGCCAGCAGCCGAGGGGAGGACACCGGGGAGCTGTTTTTT

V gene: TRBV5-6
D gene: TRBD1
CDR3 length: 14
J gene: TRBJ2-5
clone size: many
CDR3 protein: CASSLQGAVETQYF
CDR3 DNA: TGTGCCAGCAGCTTACAGGGGGCCGTCGAGACCCAGTACTTC

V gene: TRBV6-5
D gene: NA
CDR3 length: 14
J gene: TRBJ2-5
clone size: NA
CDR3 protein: CASSYLGDQETQYF
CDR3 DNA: TGTGCCAGCAGTTACTTGGGGGACCAAGAGACCCAGTACTTC

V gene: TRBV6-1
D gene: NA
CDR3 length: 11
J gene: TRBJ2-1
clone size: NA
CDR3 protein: CASKGANEQFF
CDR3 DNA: TGTGCCAGCAAGGGAGCCAATGAGCAGTTCTTC

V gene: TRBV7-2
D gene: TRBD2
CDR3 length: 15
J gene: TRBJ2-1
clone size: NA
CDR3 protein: CASRTSGRFDNEQFF
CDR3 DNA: TGTGCCAGCCGCACTAGCGGGAGGTTCGACAATGAGCAGTTCTTC

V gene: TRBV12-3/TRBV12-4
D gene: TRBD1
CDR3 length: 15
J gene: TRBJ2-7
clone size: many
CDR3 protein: CASSFSTGQSYEQYF
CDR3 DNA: TGTGCCAGCAGTTTCTCGACAGGGCAATCCTACGAGCAGTACTTC

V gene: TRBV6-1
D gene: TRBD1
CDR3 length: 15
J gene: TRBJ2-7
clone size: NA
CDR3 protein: CASNEPGQGYHEQYF
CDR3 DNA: TGTGCCAGCAACGAACCGGGACAGGGGTACCACGAGCAGTACTTC

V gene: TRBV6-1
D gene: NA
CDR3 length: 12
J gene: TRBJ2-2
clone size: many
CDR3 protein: CASRTVTGELFF
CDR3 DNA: TGTGCCAGCAGGACAGTCACCGGGGAGCTGTTTTTT

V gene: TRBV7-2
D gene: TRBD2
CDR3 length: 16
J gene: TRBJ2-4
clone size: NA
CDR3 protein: CASSLGGGGAKDIQYF
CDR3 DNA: TGTGCCAGCAGCTTGGGTGGGGGGGGTGCCAAAGACATTCAGTACTTC

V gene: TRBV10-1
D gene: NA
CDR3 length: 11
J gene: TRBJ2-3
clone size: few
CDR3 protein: CASSLADTQYF
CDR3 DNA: TGCGCCAGCAGTTTAGCAGATACGCAGTATTTT

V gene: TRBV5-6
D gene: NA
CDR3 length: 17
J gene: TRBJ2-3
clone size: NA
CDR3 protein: CASRVGRGGRGQDTQYF
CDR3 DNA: TGTGCCAGCAGAGTGGGCAGGGGGGGCCGAGGGCAAGATACCCAGTATTTT

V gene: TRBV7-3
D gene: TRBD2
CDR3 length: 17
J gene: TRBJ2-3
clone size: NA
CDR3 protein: CASSLGTSGIRSDTQYF
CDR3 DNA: TGTGCCAGCAGCTTAGGGACTAGCGGGATTAGGTCAGATACGCAGTATTTT

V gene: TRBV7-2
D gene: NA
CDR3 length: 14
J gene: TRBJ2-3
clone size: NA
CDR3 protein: CASSLQRSTDTQYF
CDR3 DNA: TGTGCCAGCAGCTTACAGCGTAGCACAGATACGCAGTATTTT

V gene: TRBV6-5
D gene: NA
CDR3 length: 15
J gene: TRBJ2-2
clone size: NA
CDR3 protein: CASSYGQVSTGAQFF
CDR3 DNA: TGTGCCAGCAGTTATGGGCAGGTGAGCACCGGGGCGCAGTTTTTT

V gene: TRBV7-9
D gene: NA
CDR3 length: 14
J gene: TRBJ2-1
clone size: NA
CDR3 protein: CANSLRGISYEQFF
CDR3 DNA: TGTGCCAACAGCTTAAGGGGGATTTCCTACGAGCAGTTCTTC

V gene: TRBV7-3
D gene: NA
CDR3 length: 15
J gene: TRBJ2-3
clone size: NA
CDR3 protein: CARGVLAVSTDTQYF
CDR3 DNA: TGTGCCAGGGGCGTCCTGGCTGTGAGCACAGATACGCAGTATTTT

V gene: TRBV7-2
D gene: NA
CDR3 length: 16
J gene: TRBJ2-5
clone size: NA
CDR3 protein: CASSDSRSRTQETQYF
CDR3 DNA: TGTGCCAGCAGCGATAGTAGGAGTCGGACCCAAGAGACCCAGTACTTC

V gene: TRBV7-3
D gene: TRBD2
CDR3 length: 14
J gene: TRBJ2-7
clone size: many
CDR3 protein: CASSYRTSGYEQYF
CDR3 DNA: TGTGCCAGCAGCTATAGGACTAGCGGTTACGAGCAGTACTTC

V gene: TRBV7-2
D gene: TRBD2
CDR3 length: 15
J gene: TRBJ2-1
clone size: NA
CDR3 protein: CASRLSGSNYNEQFF
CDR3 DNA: TGTGCCAGCAGACTCAGCGGGAGTAATTACAATGAGCAGTTCTTC

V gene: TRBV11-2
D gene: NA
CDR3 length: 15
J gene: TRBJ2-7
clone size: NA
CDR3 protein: CASSLARGYGDEQYF
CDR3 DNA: TGTGCCAGCAGCCTCGCGAGGGGCTACGGCGACGAGCAGTACTTC

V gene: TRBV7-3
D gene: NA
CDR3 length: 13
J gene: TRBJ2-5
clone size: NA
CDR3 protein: CASSPDNKDTQYF
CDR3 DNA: TGTGCCAGCAGCCCAGACAACAAAGATACCCAGTACTTT

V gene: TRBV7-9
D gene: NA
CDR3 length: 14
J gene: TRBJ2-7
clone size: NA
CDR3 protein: CASSLEGFFPEQYF
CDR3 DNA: TGTGCCAGCAGCTTAGAAGGGTTCTTCCCCGAGCAGTACTTC

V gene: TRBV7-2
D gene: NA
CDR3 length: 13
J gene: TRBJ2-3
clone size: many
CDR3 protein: CASSRTHTDTQYF
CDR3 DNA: TGTGCCAGCAGCCGTACACACACAGATACGCAGTATTTT

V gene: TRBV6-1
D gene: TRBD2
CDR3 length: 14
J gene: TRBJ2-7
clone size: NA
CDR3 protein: CASSVIAGGYEQYF
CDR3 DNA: TGTGCCAGCAGTGTGATAGCGGGGGGCTACGAGCAGTACTTC

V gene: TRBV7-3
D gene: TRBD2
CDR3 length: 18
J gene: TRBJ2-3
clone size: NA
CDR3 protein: CASSLMARGLAGAGAQYF
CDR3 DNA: TGTGCCAGCAGCTTAATGGCCCGTGGGCTAGCGGGAGCCGGGGCGCAGTATTTT

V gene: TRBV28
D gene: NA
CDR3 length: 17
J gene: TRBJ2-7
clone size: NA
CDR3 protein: CASSLGGSGSFLRVQYF
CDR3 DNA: TGTGCCAGCTCCTTGGGGGGAAGCGGGTCTTTCTTACGAGTGCAGTACTTC

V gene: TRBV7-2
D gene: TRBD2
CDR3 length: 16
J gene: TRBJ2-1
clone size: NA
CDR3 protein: CASSLEASGGVDEQFF
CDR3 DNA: TGTGCCAGCAGCTTAGAAGCTAGCGGAGGGGTGGATGAGCAGTTCTTC

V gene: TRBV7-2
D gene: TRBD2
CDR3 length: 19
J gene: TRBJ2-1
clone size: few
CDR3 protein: CASSLVDASGRSTYNEQFF
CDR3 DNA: TGTGCCAGCAGCTTAGTGGATGCTAGCGGGAGGTCCACCTACAATGAGCAGTTCTTC

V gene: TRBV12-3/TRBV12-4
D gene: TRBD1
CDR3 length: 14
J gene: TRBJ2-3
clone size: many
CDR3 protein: CASRRGQGTDTQYF
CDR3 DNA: TGTGCCAGCAGGAGGGGACAGGGCACAGATACGCAGTATTTT

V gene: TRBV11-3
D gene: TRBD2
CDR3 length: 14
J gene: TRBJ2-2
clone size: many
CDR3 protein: CATRGLAGPGELFF
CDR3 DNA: TGTGCCACCAGGGGACTAGCGGGACCCGGGGAGCTGTTTTTT